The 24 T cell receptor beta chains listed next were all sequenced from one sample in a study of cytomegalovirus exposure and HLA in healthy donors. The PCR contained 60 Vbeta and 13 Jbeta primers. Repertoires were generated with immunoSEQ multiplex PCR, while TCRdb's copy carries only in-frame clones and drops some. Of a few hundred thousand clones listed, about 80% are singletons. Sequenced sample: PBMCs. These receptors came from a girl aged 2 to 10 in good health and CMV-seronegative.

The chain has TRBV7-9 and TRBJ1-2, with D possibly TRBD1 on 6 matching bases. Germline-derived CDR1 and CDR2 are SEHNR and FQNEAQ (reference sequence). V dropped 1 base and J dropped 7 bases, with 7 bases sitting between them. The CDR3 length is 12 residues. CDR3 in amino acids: CASSLGQAGYTF. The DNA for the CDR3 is TGTGCCAGCAGCTTAGGACAGGCTGGCTACACCTTC.

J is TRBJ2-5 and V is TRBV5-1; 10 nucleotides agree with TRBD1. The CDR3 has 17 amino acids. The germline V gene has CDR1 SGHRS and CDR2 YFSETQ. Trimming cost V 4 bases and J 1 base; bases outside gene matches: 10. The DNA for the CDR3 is TGCGCCAGCAGCATTTACCGGGACAGGGGTCCCCAAGAGACCCAGTACTTC. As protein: CASSIYRDRGPQETQYF.

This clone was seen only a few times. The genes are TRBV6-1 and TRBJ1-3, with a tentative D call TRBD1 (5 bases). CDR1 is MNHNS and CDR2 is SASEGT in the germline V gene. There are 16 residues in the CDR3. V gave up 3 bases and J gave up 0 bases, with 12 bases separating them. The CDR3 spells CASSDLTAGSGNTIYF. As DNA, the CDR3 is TGTGCCAGCAGTGATTTGACAGCCGGCTCTGGAAACACCATATATTTT.

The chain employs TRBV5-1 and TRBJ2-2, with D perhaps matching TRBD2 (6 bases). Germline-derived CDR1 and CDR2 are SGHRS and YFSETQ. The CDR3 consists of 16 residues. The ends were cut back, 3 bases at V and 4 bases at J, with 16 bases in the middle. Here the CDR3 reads CASSSNQGGSTGELFF. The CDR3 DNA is TGCGCCAGCAGCTCGAATCAGGGAGGAAGCACCGGGGAGCTGTTTTTT.

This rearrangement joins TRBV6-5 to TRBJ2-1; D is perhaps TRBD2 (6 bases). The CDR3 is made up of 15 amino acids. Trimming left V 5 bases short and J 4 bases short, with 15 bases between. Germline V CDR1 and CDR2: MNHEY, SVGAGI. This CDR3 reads CASSPLGGEYNEQFF. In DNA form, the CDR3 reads TGTGCCAGCAGTCCCCTTGGCGGGGAATACAATGAGCAGTTCTTC.

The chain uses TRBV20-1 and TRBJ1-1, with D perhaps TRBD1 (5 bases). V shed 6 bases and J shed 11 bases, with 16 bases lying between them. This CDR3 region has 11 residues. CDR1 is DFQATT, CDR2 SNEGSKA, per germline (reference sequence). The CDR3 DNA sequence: TGCAGTGCCAAAACGGGGGTTGAGGCTTTCTTT. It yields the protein CSAKTGVEAFF.

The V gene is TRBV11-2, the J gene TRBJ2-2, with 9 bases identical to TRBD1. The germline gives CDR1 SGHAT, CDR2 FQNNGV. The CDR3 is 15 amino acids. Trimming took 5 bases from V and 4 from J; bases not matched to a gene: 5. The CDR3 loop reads CASSRGQGGTGELFF. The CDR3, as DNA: TGTGCCAGCAGCCGGGGACAGGGTGGCACCGGGGAGCTGTTTTTT.

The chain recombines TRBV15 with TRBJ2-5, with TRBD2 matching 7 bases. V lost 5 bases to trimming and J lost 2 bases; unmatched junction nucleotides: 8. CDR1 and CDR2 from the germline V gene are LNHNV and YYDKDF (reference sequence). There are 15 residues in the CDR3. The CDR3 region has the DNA TGTGCCACCAGCCATACTCTAGCGGCGCAAGAGACCCAGTACTTC. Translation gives CATSHTLAAQETQYF.

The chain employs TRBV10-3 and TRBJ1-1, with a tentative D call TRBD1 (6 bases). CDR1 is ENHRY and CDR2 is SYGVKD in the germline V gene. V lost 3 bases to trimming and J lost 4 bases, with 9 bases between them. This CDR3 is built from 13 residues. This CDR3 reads CAISDPRGTEAFF. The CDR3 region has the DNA TGTGCCATCAGTGATCCCAGGGGCACTGAAGCTTTCTTT.

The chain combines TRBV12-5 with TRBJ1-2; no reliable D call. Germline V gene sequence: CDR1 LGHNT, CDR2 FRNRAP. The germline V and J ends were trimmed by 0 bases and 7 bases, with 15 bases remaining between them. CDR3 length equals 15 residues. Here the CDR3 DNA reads TGTGCTAGTGGTTTGGTACTAGGACGAGCCCTTGGCTACACCTTC. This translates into CASGLVLGRALGYTF.

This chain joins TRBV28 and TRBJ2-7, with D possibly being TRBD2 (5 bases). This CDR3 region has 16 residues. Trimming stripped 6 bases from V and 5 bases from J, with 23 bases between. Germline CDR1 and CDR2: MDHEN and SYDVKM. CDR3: CASSPTSRESWDEQYF. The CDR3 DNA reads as TGTGCCAGCAGCCCCACCTCCCGGGAAAGCTGGGACGAGCAGTACTTC.

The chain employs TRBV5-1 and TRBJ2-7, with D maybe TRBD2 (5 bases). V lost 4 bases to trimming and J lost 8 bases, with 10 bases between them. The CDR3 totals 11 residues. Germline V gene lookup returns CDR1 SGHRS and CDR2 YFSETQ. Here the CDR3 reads CASSAGWKQYF. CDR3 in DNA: TGCGCCAGCAGCGCGGGCTGGAAGCAGTACTTC.

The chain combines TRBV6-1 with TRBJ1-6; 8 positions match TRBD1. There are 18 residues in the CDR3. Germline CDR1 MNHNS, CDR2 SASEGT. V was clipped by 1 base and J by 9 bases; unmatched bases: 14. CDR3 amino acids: CASSEVGDRRLMGSPLHF. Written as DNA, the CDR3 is TGTGCCAGCAGTGAAGTGGGGGACAGGCGTCTGATGGGTTCACCCCTCCACTTT.

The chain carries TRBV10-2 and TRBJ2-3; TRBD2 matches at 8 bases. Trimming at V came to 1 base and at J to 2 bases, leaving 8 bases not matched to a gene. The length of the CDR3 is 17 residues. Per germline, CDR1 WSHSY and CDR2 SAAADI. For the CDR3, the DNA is TGCGCCAGCAGTGAGTGGGGGCGGGGGGTAACCACAGATACGCAGTATTTT. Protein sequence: CASSEWGRGVTTDTQYF.

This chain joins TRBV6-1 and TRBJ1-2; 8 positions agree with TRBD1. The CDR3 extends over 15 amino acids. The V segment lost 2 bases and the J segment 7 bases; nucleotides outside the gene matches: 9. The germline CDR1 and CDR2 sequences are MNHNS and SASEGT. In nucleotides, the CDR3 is TGTGCCAGCAGTGAACAGGGGACAGGTCTTGGTGGCTACACCTTC. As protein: CASSEQGTGLGGYTF.

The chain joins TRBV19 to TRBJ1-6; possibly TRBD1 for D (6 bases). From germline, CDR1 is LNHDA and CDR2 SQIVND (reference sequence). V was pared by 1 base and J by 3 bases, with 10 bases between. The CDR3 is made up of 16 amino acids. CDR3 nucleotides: TGTGCCAGTAGTATAGGTGCCAGGGGCTATAATTCACCCCTCCACTTT. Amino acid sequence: CASSIGARGYNSPLHF.

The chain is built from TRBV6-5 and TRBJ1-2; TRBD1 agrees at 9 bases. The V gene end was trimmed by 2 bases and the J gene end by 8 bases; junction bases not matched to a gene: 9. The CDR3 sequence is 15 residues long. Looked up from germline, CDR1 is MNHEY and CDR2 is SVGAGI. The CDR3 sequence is CASSYRGQGLRGYTF. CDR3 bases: TGTGCCAGCAGTTACAGGGGACAGGGCCTGCGGGGCTACACCTTC.

The CDR3 DNA reads TGCAGTGCTAGAGACACCTACGAGCAGTACTTC. Its protein is CSARDTYEQYF. The genes are TRBV20-1 and TRBJ2-7; D unresolved. Trimming removed 0 bases at V and 2 bases at J, with 2 bases between. The CDR3 sequence is 11 residues long. Germline loops: CDR1 DFQATT, CDR2 SNEGSKA (reference sequence).

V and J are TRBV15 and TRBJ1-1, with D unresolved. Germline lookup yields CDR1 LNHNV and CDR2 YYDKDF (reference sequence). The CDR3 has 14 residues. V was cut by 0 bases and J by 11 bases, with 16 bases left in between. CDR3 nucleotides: TGTGCCACCAGCAGAGATCAACGAGGAGTAGTGGCTTTCTTT. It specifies CATSRDQRGVVAFF.

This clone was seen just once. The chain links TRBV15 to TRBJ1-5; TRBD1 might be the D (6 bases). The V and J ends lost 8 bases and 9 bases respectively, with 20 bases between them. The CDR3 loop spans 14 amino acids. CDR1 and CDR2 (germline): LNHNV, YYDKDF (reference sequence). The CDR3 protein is CATSRDKNLWPQHF. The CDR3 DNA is TGTGCCACCTCCCGGGACAAGAACCTATGGCCCCAGCATTTT. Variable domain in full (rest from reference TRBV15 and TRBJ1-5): DAMVIQNPRYQVTQFGKPVTLSCSQTLNHNVMYWYQQKSSQAPKLLFHYYDKDFNNEADTPDNFQSRRPNTSFCFLDIRSPGLGDTAMYLCATSRDKNLWPQHFGDGTRLSIL.

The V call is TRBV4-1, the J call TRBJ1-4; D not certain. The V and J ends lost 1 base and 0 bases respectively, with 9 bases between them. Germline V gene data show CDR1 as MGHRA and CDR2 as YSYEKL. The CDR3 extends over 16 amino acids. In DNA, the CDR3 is TGCGCCAGCAGCCAAGCAGCTCTAGCAACTAATGAAAAACTGTTTTTT. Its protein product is CASSQAALATNEKLFF.

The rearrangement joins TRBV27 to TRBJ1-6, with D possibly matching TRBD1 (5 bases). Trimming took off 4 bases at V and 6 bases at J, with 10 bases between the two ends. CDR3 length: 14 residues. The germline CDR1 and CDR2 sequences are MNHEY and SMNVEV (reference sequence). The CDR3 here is CASSSGRANSPLHF. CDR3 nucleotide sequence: TGTGCCAGCAGTTCTGGCAGGGCTAATTCACCCCTCCACTTT.

DNA of the CDR3: TGTGCCACCAGCAGAGAGACAGGCTATGGGGCCAACGTCCTGACTTTC. Translating it yields CATSRETGYGANVLTF. The chain couples TRBV15 to TRBJ2-6, with D perhaps matching TRBD1 (6 bases). The CDR3 consists of 16 residues. The V gene's germline CDR1 is LNHNV and CDR2 YYDKDF (reference sequence). V was trimmed by 0 bases and J by 3 bases, leaving 9 bases between them.

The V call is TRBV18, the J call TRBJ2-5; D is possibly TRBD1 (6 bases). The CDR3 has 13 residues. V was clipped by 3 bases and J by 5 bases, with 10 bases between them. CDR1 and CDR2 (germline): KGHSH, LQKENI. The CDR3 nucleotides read TGTGCCAGCTCACCGCAGGGGCAGGAGACCCAGTACTTC. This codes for CASSPQGQETQYF.